The T cell receptor (beta chain) under discussion was sequenced for a study of early T cells in non-severe SARS-CoV-2 infection (dated by TCRdb to about 2021). Concerning the study at large: Because TCR sequencing was done on bulk RNA from unsorted whole blood, the alpha and beta chains could not be paired.

Results the study describes overall, beyond this receptor: VDJdb matching was skewed toward anti-spike CD8 responses and likely underestimated virus-specific expansions, missing private and CD4 specificities.

The study was a case-control design nested within a healthcare worker cohort in London, UK, with weekly nasopharyngeal swab PCR tests and blood sampling. Healthcare workers were recruited between 23 and 31 March 2020, during the week of the UK lockdown, and were followed weekly for up to about 16 weeks. The library relied on 5' RACE. The data were produced on a NextSeq 500. The TCR library protocol attached unique molecular identifiers to individual cDNA molecules to correct for sequencing error and PCR bias. Both TCR alpha and beta chains were sequenced, and tight co-correlation was observed between alpha and beta sequence abundances in each sample. The paper's processing steps were these. Decombinator V4 was used to annotate the V gene, J gene and CDR3 of the TCR sequences. TCRs were defined as expanded if a significant change between any two time points was detected under a Poisson model with p below 0.0001. Abundances of TCRs were expressed as counts per million after normalisation to the total number of TCRs sequenced in each sample. TRAV1-2 paired with TRAJ12, TRAJ20 or TRAJ33 defined MAIT TCRs, while TRAV10 paired with TRAJ18 defined iNKT TCRs. VDJdb, accessed 1 November 2021, was searched for CMV, EBV and SARS-CoV-2 annotated TCRs, with TCRs annotated for multiple antigens excluded. The raw public reads went through TCRdb reprocessing: fastp at Q25, MiXCR clone calling, in-frame beta chains kept. Each record represents a unique CDR3 protein, reported with the most common genes and DNA among its rows. In this record, the V and J calls reflect TCRdb's handling and not the investigators' own analysis. In all, the sample holds over 30,000 distinct CDR3 sequences, and approximately 4.6% of those were seen once. In total, the top ten clones hold 6.5% to 8.5% of the sample.

The CDR3 has 16 amino acids, counting the end cysteine and phenylalanine. This entry keeps only the CDR3 DNA: 48 bases, framed from base 1. The junction shows trimming of 6 bases on V and 4 bases on J, and the gene matches do not reach 11 bases of it. Per the germline V gene, MDHEN is the CDR1 and SYDVKM is the CDR2. This clonotype was recorded at least ten times. Its binding antigen is unknown. No much larger clone exists at a distance of one base, and base qualities are not known. The clonotype originates from an adult who was a healthcare worker with PCR-confirmed SARS-CoV-2 infection or an uninfected control (not recorded which). The rearranged segments are TRBV28 and TRBJ1-5, and TRBD1 matches 8 of the central bases. The material sequenced was whole blood. At the DNA level, the sequence is TGTGCCAGCAGAAATACTTGGGACAGGCGTAATCAGCCCCAGCATTTT. The translation is CASRNTWDRRNQPQHF.